One TCR beta chain is described in this entry. Its antigen is as yet unknown. The source of the sample is a study of T-cell reconstitution after alpha-beta-depleted transplantation in children. General study findings and limits: There were reportedly several hundred expanded graft clones from which alpha-beta T cells came about two months after transplant.

Per the germline V gene, CDR1 is SQVTM and CDR2 is ANQGSEA. The CDR3 extends over 17 amino acids. V was pared by 7 bases and J by 0 bases, with 16 bases of the junction left unmatched. Preparation of the TCRbeta library was carried out with unique molecular identifiers. Using its own MiXCR run on the PCR reads, TCRdb lists one record per CDR3 protein. This table has more than 300,000 distinct CDR3 sequences, 15% to 20% appearing once. The TCR was taken from a male patient between 2 and 15 years old who had a stem cell transplant for acute lymphoblastic leukemia, so the T cells may come from the graft donor. The chain employs TRBV29-1 and TRBJ2-7; 9 bases align to TRBD2. The sample in question was PBMCs, mostly from graft donor cells, obtained 360 days after TCRalphabeta/CD19-depleted stem cell transplant. Written as DNA, the CDR3 is TGCAGCGCTCTTCTAGCGGGACGTGGCCGGAGCTCCTACGAGCAGTACTTC. Its translation: CSALLAGRGRSSYEQYF.